The clone carrying this T cell receptor beta chain showed up many times. Antigen specificity is unknown. Building the TCR beta libraries relied on iRepertoire HTBI primers, and CDR3 regions underwent Arm-PCR. TCRdb passed the multiplex PCR reads through MiXCR, listing each CDR3 protein once. The sample holds 600,000 to 650,000 distinct CDR3 sequences, roughly 15% seen once. This CDR3 is 16 amino acids long. CDR1 and CDR2 from the germline V gene are SGHTA and FQGNSA. Trimming took off 5 bases at V and 2 bases at J, with 17 bases between the two ends. These data originate in a study of regulatory T cells in long-lasting Graves disease. Findings and limits, study-wide: The TCR repertoire of persistent Graves' patients was less diverse than that of newly diagnosed ones. Segments TRBV28, TRBJ1-2 and TRBJ2-5 showed preferential usage in persistent disease.

Time point reported: newly diagnosed GD, antithyroid drugs for less than 3 months. Generation of the TCR library employed RNA extracted from PBMCs. Patient provenance is recorded as an endocrinology department in Xi'an, China. The same data also contributed to another study, on T cells in Graves' hyperthyroidism and ophthalmopathy. That paper states: Patients aged 18 to 65 had newly diagnosed hyperthyroidism that had lasted under 2 months.

The rearrangement links TRBV7-2 to TRBJ2-3; D tentatively reads TRBD1 or TRBD2 (5 bases each). Sequencing used peripheral blood mononuclear cells (PBMCs), obtained at new diagnosis, from a patient treated with antithyroid drugs. The sequence was collected from a woman aged 25 to 39 with Graves disease. The CDR3 is CASSPHPGPPTDTQYF. The CDR3 DNA sequence: TGTGCCAGCAGCCCCCATCCGGGACCCCCCACAGATACGCAGTATTTT.